This T cell receptor beta chain was identified during a study of TIL therapy for anti-PD-1-resistant metastatic lung cancer. For the study at large: Median patient age was approximately 58, ranging about 38-80 years.

Losses at the gene ends were 3 bases for V and 3 bases for J; bases not matched to a gene: 4. This CDR3 contains 14 residues. Germline CDR1 reads MNHNY; CDR2 reads SVGAGI (reference sequence). Time point in this sample: pre-treatment sample, taken before nivolumab and TIL therapy. Pleural nodules or supraclavicular lymph nodes made up most of the excised metastases sampled. Tumor harvest preceded PD-1/PD-L1 blockade, followed by nivolumab treatment. The libraries were made with immunoSEQ v3. Sequencing depth was some 2 million read pairs for survey level, roughly 4.5-6.5 million for deep. Measured with immunoSEQ multiplex PCR; TCRdb has only the in-frame clones, and not every one. The data contain approximately 9,400 clones, about 60% of them seen just once; the ten biggest clones take up roughly an eighth.

Sample: tumor tissue, taken at baseline. The clonotype originates from a person aged 30 to 80 with non-small cell lung cancer. The chain recombines TRBV6-6 with TRBJ2-5; 7 nucleotides agree with TRBD1. The CDR3 is CASSYIGTEETQYF. In DNA, the CDR3 is TGTGCCAGCAGTTATATTGGGACAGAAGAGACCCAGTACTTC.